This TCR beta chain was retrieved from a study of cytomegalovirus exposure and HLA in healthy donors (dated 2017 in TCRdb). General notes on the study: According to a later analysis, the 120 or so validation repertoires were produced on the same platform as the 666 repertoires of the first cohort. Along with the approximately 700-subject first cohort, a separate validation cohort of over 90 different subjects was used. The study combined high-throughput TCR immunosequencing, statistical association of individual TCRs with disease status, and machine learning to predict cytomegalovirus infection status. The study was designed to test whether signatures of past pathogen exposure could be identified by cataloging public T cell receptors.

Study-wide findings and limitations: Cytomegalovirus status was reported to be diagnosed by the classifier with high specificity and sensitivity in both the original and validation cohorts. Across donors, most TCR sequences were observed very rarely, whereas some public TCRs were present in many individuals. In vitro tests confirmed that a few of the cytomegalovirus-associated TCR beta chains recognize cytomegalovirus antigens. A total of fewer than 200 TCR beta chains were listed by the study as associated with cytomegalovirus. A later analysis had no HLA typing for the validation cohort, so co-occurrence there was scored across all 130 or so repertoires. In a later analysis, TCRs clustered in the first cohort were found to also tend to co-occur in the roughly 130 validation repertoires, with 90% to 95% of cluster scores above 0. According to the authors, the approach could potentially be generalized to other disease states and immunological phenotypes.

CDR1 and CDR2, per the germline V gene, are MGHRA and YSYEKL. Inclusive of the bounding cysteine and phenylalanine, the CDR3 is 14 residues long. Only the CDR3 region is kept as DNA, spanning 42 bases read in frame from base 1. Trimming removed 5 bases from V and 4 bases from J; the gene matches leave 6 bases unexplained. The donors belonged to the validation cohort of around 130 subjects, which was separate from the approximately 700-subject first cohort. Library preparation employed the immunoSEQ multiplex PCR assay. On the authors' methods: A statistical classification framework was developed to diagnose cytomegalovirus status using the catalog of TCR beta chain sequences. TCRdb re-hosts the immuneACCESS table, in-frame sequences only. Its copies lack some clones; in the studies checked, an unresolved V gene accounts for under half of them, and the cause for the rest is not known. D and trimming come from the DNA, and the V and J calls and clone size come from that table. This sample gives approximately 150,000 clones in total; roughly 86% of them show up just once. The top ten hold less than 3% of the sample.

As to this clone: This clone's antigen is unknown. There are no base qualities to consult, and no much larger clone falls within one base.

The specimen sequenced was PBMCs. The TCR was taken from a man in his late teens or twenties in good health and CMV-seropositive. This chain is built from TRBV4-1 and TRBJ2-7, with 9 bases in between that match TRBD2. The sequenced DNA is TGCGCCAGCAGCGTGGCGGGGGGGGGTTACGAGCAGTACTTC. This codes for CASSVAGGGYEQYF.